These 24 T cell receptor beta chains share one sample of origin, sequenced in a study of tumor-infiltrating lymphocytes in localized non-small cell lung cancer. Data came from immunoSEQ multiplex PCR; TCRdb stores just in-frame clones and leaves some out. The top ten hold around 5.2% of the sample, which has some 15,000 clones, over 70% seen once. Sequencing was performed on lung tumor tissue. These receptor sequences come from a human donor with non-small cell lung cancer.

This chain connects TRBV5-6 to TRBJ2-1; 14 bases are shared with TRBD2. CDR1 and CDR2 (germline): SGHDT, YYEEEE. The V and J ends lost 4 bases and 0 bases, in that order; junction bases with no gene match: 6. The CDR3 runs to 18 residues. CDR3 coding DNA: TGTGCCAGCAGCCGGACTAGCGGGGGGCCTAGCTCCTACAATGAGCAGTTCTTC. Its protein product is CASSRTSGGPSSYNEQFF.

The chain couples TRBV19 to TRBJ1-2; 8 bases agree with TRBD1. The J segment lost 4 bases and the V segment lost 7 bases, leaving 11 bases of the junction unmatched. This CDR3 has 15 residues. Germline V CDR1 and CDR2: LNHDA, SQIVND (reference sequence). CDR3 amino acids: CASTNPRGLVYGYTF. The CDR3 DNA follows: TGTGCCAGTACCAACCCCAGGGGGCTCGTCTATGGCTACACCTTC.

V usage is TRBV29-1 and J usage is TRBJ2-2; D may be TRBD1 (6 bases). The CDR3 consists of 15 residues. Germline V gene lookup returns CDR1 SQVTM and CDR2 ANQGSEA. V lost 3 bases and J lost 2, with 13 bases in between. Here the CDR3 reads CSVERTDSNTGELFF. The CDR3 region has the DNA TGCAGCGTTGAGCGGACAGATTCTAACACCGGGGAGCTGTTTTTT.

The CDR3 reads CASSLAPGGSSYTGELFF. In nucleotides, the CDR3 is TGTGCCAGCAGCTTAGCGCCAGGGGGCTCTTCTTACACCGGGGAGCTGTTTTTT. V and J are TRBV7-2 and TRBJ2-2, with TRBD1 matching over 8 bases. The ends lost 0 bases at V and 3 bases at J; junction bases unmatched: 9. Germline assignment: CDR1 SGHTA and CDR2 FQGNSA. The CDR3 covers 18 residues.

The chain joins TRBV5-1 to TRBJ1-1, with 7 bases identical to TRBD1. The CDR3 consists of 16 residues. The germline CDR1 and CDR2 sequences are SGHRS and YFSETQ. The V segment lost 1 base and the J segment 4 bases; nucleotides outside the gene matches: 10. The CDR3 nucleotides read TGCGCCAGCAGCTTGTCGACGCAGGGGGAAGGCACTGAAGCTTTCTTT. Its translation is CASSLSTQGEGTEAFF. Drawing the rest from reference TRBV5-1 and TRBJ1-1, the complete variable domain is KAGVTQTPRYLIKTRGQQVTLSCSPISGHRSVSWYQQTPGQGLQFLFEYFSETQRNKGNFPGRFSGRQFSNSRSEMNVSTLELGDSALYLCASSLSTQGEGTEAFFGQGTRLTVV.

The rearrangement links TRBV27 to TRBJ1-1, with D perhaps TRBD1 (6 bases). Germline values: CDR1 MNHEY, CDR2 SMNVEV (reference sequence). Trimming shortened V by 5 bases and J by 4 bases, and 17 bases separated the two germline ends. The CDR3 runs to 15 residues. The CDR3 sequence is CASSPSGGLGTEAFF. CDR3 DNA sequence: TGTGCCAGCAGTCCATCGGGGGGCTTGGGCACTGAAGCTTTCTTT.

The chain employs TRBV19 and TRBJ2-2; no firm D call. CDR1 and CDR2 from the germline V gene are LNHDA and SQIVND (reference sequence). Trimming cost V 8 bases and J 3 bases, with 7 bases left between them. The CDR3 consists of 12 residues. The CDR3 sequence is CASGSYTGELFF. The CDR3 region has the DNA TGTGCCAGTGGATCCTACACCGGGGAGCTGTTTTTT.

This clone is labeled medium-sized. The gene calls are TRBV7-9 and TRBJ1-2; no reliable D call. The CDR3 contains 8 residues. Germline CDR1 is SEHNR and CDR2 is FQNEAQ (reference sequence). V dropped 1 base and J dropped 12 bases, with 0 bases sitting between them. The CDR3 loop is CASSLDTF. DNA for the CDR3: TGTGCCAGCAGCTTAGACACCTTC.

The chain couples TRBV7-2 to TRBJ1-3, with D maybe TRBD1 (5 bases). Trimming shortened V by 4 bases and J by 7 bases, and 8 bases separated the two germline ends. CDR1 is SGHTA and CDR2 is FQGNSA in the germline V gene. The CDR3 is 12 residues long. Here the CDR3 DNA reads TGTGCCAGCAGCTACCGGGACAACACCATATATTTT. Its translation: CASSYRDNTIYF.

The CDR3 spells CASSATSGGPGRGYNEQFF. CDR3 nucleotide sequence: TGCGCCAGCAGCGCGACTAGCGGGGGGCCAGGGAGAGGGTACAATGAGCAGTTCTTC. The V call is TRBV5-1, the J call TRBJ2-1; 13 bases line up with TRBD2. J was trimmed by 4 bases and V by 4 bases; bases with no gene match: 14. The CDR3 sequence is 19 residues long. Per germline, CDR1 SGHRS and CDR2 YFSETQ.

The V gene is TRBV18, the J gene TRBJ2-6, with 7 nucleotides matching TRBD1. Trimming cost V 6 bases and J 2 bases; bases outside gene matches: 4. Looked up from germline, CDR1 is KGHSH and CDR2 is LQKENI. This CDR3 comprises 15 residues. Written as DNA, the CDR3 is TGTGCCAGCTCGGCCGGGACAGCTGGGGCCAACGTCCTGACTTTC. Amino acid sequence: CASSAGTAGANVLTF. The full variable domain, rest sourced from reference TRBV18 and TRBJ2-6, is NAGVMQNPRHLVRRRGQEARLRCSPMKGHSHVYWYRQLPEEGLKFMVYLQKENIIDESGMPKERFSAEFPKEGPSILRIQQVVRGDSAAYFCASSAGTAGANVLTFGAGSRLTVL.

V is TRBV6-5 and J is TRBJ2-7; 11 nucleotides align to TRBD2. The CDR3 loop spans 15 amino acids. Germline trimming cut 6 bases from V and 2 bases from J; bases unmatched to any gene: 6. Germline assignment: CDR1 MNHEY and CDR2 SVGAGI. The CDR3 spells CASRYGTSGAYEQYF. CDR3 nucleotides: TGTGCCAGCAGGTACGGGACTAGCGGAGCCTACGAGCAGTACTTC.

V is TRBV5-1 and J is TRBJ1-5; 7 nucleotides align to TRBD1. The CDR3 has 14 amino acids. Germline V lookup: CDR1 SGHRS, CDR2 YFSETQ. With 3 bases clipped from V and 6 bases from J, the junction kept 6 bases outside the gene matches. CDR3 in amino acids: CASSSTGLGQPQHF. The DNA of the CDR3 is TGCGCCAGCAGCTCGACAGGGCTGGGTCAGCCCCAGCATTTT. The whole variable domain, remainder taken from reference TRBV5-1 and TRBJ1-5, is KAGVTQTPRYLIKTRGQQVTLSCSPISGHRSVSWYQQTPGQGLQFLFEYFSETQRNKGNFPGRFSGRQFSNSRSEMNVSTLELGDSALYLCASSSTGLGQPQHFGDGTRLSIL.

V is TRBV28 and J is TRBJ2-3; D ambiguous. Germline CDR1 is MDHEN and CDR2 is SYDVKM. Trimming cost V 5 bases and J 3 bases, with 18 bases left between them. This CDR3 spans 16 amino acids. The CDR3 here is CASSPQTFERTDTQYF. Here the CDR3 DNA reads TGTGCCAGCAGTCCTCAGACCTTTGAGAGGACAGATACGCAGTATTTT.

The V call is TRBV30, the J call TRBJ1-1; D unclear. The ends were cut back, 1 base at V and 1 base at J, with 7 bases in the middle. This CDR3 spans 13 amino acids. The germline V gene has CDR1 GTSNPN and CDR2 SVGIG (reference sequence). The CDR3 DNA reads TGTGCCTGGAGTGGGACGGCGAACACTGAAGCTTTCTTT. The encoded protein is CAWSGTANTEAFF.

The V call is TRBV7-2, the J call TRBJ1-1, with D tentatively TRBD1 (5 bases). This CDR3 contains 13 residues. CDR1 SGHTA and CDR2 FQGNSA come from the germline V gene. Trimming removed 6 bases at V and 8 bases at J, with 16 bases between. The CDR3 loop is CASRGLGQEEAFF. The CDR3 region has the DNA TGTGCCAGCAGGGGCCTTGGACAAGAAGAAGCTTTCTTT.

A remark on this clone: The DNA is omitted, as the CDR3 cannot be located on it reliably, and the CDR3 follows TCRdb's listing. CDR3 amino acids: CASSITRSFGADTQYF. This chain connects TRBV19 to TRBJ2-3. The CDR3 has 16 amino acids, counting both end residues. The germline V gene encodes CDR1 LNHDA and CDR2 SQIVND (reference sequence).

J is TRBJ1-5 and V is TRBV2; no clear D. This CDR3 comprises 14 residues. Germline V gene lookup returns CDR1 SNHLY and CDR2 FYNNEI. Trimming removed 4 bases from V and 4 bases from J, with 11 bases in between. CDR3 sequence reads: CASSVGLANQPQHF. CDR3 coding DNA: TGTGCCAGCAGTGTGGGTTTAGCAAATCAGCCCCAGCATTTT.

CDR3 amino acids: CASSPRPGYQETQYF. In DNA, the CDR3 is TGTGCCAGCAGCCCTCGACCCGGGTACCAAGAGACCCAGTACTTC. J is TRBJ2-5 and V is TRBV7-3; D not resolved. V lost 5 bases, J lost 0 bases, and 13 bases lay in between. This CDR3 spans 15 amino acids. Germline lookup yields CDR1 SGHTA and CDR2 FQGTGA. The full variable domain, its missing parts supplied by reference TRBV7-3 and TRBJ2-5, is GAGVSQTPSNKVTEKGKYVELRCDPISGHTALYWYRQSLGQGPEFLIYFQGTGAADDSGLPNDRFFAVRPEGSVSTLKIQRTERGDSAVYLCASSPRPGYQETQYFGPGTRLLVL.

J is TRBJ2-1 and V is TRBV18; D uncertain. V was trimmed by 0 bases and J by 7 bases, leaving 10 bases between them. CDR3 length equals 14 residues. Germline CDR1 is KGHSH and CDR2 is LQKENI. In DNA form, the CDR3 reads TGTGCCAGCTCACCACCGTCATGGGTTAATGAGCAGTTCTTC. This sequence encodes CASSPPSWVNEQFF.

The CDR3 loop reads CASRVGRGVYEQYF. DNA for the CDR3: TGTGCCAGCAGGGTAGGACGGGGAGTCTACGAGCAGTACTTC. V gene TRBV6-1 combines with J gene TRBJ2-7; D possibly corresponds to TRBD2 (5 bases). The CDR3 is 14 amino acids. Trimming took 6 bases from V and 3 from J, leaving 15 bases between them. Germline CDR1 reads MNHNS; CDR2 reads SASEGT.

V gene TRBV15 combines with J gene TRBJ2-5, with 9 bases matching TRBD2. J gave up 5 bases and V 1 base, and 8 bases lay outside the gene matches. This CDR3 has 16 residues. Germline loops: CDR1 LNHNV, CDR2 YYDKDF (reference sequence). The CDR3 region is CATSRVVAGEGETQYF. The CDR3 region has the DNA TGTGCCACCAGCAGAGTGGTAGCGGGAGAGGGGGAGACCCAGTACTTC.

The rearrangement joins TRBV7-6 to TRBJ1-2, with a possible D match to TRBD1 (6 bases). Germline V CDR1 and CDR2: SGHVS, FNYEAQ. CDR3 length: 14 amino acids. Deletions cut 5 bases from V and 4 bases from J, with 14 bases between. In DNA form, the CDR3 reads TGTGCCAGCAGCCTGGACAGTTACTCCTATGGCTACACCTTC. Translated, it gives CASSLDSYSYGYTF.

The chain links TRBV27 to TRBJ2-1; 8 nucleotides agree with TRBD1. Unmatched junction bases numbered 5, after V lost 6 bases and J lost 4 bases. CDR3 length equals 14 residues. CDR1 is MNHEY and CDR2 is SMNVEV in the germline V gene (reference sequence). In DNA, the CDR3 is TGTGCCAGCAGCCCGGGACAGGAGTACAATGAGCAGTTCTTC. It specifies CASSPGQEYNEQFF.